In its sample, the clone carrying this T cell receptor beta chain was seen a few times. Its antigen is currently unknown. Per germline, CDR1 SGDLS and CDR2 YYNGEE. V was pared by 6 bases and J by 3 bases, with 7 bases of the junction left unmatched. The CDR3 loop spans 14 amino acids. RNA transcripts provided the source from which TCR beta CDR3 regions were amplified. Using the HTBI primer set, a first-round RT-PCR was run on the TCR CDR3. A single record per CDR3 protein comes from TCRdb applying MiXCR to the multiplex PCR reads. The repertoire consists of hundreds of thousands of distinct CDR3 sequences, with approximately 18% occurring once and the leading ten covering under 45%. The data originate from a study of T cells in Graves' hyperthyroidism and ophthalmopathy. Fresh 10 ml peripheral blood yielded PBMCs. Points from the study as a whole: Separation of ophthalmopathy from stable hyperthyroidism was achieved by a 13 V-J model. Most thyroid-expanded clonotypes above 0.001 were also found in blood. The model made its ophthalmopathy prediction, and onset followed a median approximately 6 months later.

This clonotype was sampled from a man aged 50-59 years with Graves' ophthalmopathy. Sequencing was done on a sample of blood. This chain connects TRBV9 to TRBJ2-7; 9 nucleotides agree with TRBD2. The DNA for the CDR3 is TGTGCCAGCACCCCGGGACTAGCCGTCTACGAGCAGTACTTC. It codes for CASTPGLAVYEQYF.